The source of this TCR beta chain is a study of T-cell memory formation after mild COVID-19. Across the study: For the most part, TCR clusters were specific to one donor.

TCRdb passed the 5' RACE reads through MiXCR, listing each CDR3 protein once. This table has some 120,000 distinct CDR3 sequences, 16% appearing once. The CDR3 is 13 residues long. Trimming took off 6 bases at V and 4 bases at J, with 7 bases between the two ends. The sequenced sample consisted of PBMCs or a T cell subset sorted from them (not recorded which). The receptor comes from an adult woman who had mild COVID-19 (a few samples of this study predate the infection). Cell type and time point are not known. J is TRBJ2-6 and V is TRBV12-3 or TRBV12-4; D uncertain. The CDR3 here is CASRLTGANVLTF. The CDR3 nucleotides are TGTGCCAGCAGACTCACGGGGGCCAACGTCCTGACTTTC.